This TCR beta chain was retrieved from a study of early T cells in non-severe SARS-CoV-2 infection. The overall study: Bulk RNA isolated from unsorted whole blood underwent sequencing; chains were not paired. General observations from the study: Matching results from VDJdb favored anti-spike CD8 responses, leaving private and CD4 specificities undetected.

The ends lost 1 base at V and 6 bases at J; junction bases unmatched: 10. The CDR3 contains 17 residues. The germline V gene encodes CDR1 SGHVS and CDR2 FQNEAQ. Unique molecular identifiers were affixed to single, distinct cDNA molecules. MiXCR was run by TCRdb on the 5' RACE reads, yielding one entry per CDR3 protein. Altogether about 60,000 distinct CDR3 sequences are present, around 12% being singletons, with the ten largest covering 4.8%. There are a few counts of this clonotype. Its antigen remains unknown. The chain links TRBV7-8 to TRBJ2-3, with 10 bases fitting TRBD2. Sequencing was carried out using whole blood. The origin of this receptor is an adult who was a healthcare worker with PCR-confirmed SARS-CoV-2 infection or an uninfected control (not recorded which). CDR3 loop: CASSLGPAGGRSDTQYF. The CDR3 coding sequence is TGTGCCAGCAGCTTAGGTCCAGCGGGGGGGCGGTCCGATACGCAGTATTTT.